The TCR beta chain described here comes from a study of blood T cell repertoires in COVID-19. V was pared by 3 bases and J by 5 bases, with 13 bases of the junction left unmatched. This CDR3 is built from 18 residues. In germline, CDR1 is SQVTM, CDR2 ANQGSEA. Per the study methods: Researchers report that nucleated cell counts were estimated from reference gene primer amplification. Using immunoSEQ multiplex PCR, the repertoire was profiled, and TCRdb retains in-frame clones only, with some absent. The V and J calls and clone size were taken over from that table, and D and trimming were inferred from the DNA. The data hold approximately 160,000 clones, with around 82% observed a single time.

The specimen was peripheral blood. The V gene is TRBV29-1, the J gene TRBJ2-2, with 12 bases that match TRBD2. This clonotype was sampled from a man between 60 and 70 years old who had recovered from COVID-19. CDR3 in DNA: TGCAGCGTTGAGGGGTGGGGGTCCGGGACTAGCGGGACCGGGGAGCTGTTTTTT. Encoded protein: CSVEGWGSGTSGTGELFF.